This T cell receptor beta chain comes out of a study of shared clonotypes between healthy human individuals. Trimming removed 1 base from V and 9 bases from J, with 16 bases in between. The CDR3 has 15 amino acids. CDR1 and CDR2 from the germline V gene are MRHNA and SNTAGT. Positively selected for CCR7, the CD45RO-negative cells used as naive CD8 cells excluded terminally differentiated effector memory CD45RA+ cells. Clones were sequenced by immunoSEQ multiplex PCR, and TCRdb holds only the in-frame ones, with some missing. The sample yields some 2,100,000 clones, about 93% seen once. This TCR was recovered from a young man in good health. Some clones in this sample may be carry-over from other donors' samples. The chain combines TRBV6-4 with TRBJ2-1; D might be TRBD1 or TRBD2, each matching 5 bases. Source material: naive CD8+ T cells from PBMCs. The CDR3 sequence: CASSDWGSSGGEQFF. The CDR3 DNA follows: TGTGCCAGCAGTGACTGGGGGTCATCTGGGGGTGAGCAGTTCTTC.